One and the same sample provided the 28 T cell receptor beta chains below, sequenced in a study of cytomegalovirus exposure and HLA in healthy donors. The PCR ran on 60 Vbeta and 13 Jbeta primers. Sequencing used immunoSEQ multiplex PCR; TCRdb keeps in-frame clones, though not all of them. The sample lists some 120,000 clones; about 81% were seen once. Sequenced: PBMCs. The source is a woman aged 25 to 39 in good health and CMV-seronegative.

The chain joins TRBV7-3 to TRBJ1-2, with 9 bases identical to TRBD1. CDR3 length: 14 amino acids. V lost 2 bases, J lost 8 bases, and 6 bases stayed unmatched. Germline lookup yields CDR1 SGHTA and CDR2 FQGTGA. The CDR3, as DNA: TGTGCCAGCAGCTTAGGGACAGGGCTGGGCGGCTACACCTTC. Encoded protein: CASSLGTGLGGYTF. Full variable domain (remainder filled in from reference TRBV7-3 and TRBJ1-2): GAGVSQTPSNKVTEKGKYVELRCDPISGHTALYWYRQSLGQGPEFLIYFQGTGAADDSGLPNDRFFAVRPEGSVSTLKIQRTERGDSAVYLCASSLGTGLGGYTFGSGTRLTVV.

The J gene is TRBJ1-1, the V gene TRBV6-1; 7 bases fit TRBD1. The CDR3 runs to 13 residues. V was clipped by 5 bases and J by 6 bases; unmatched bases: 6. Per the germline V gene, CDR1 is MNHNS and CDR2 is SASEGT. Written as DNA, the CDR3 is TGTGCCAGCAGTAATGGACAGGTAGCTGAAGCTTTCTTT. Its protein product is CASSNGQVAEAFF.

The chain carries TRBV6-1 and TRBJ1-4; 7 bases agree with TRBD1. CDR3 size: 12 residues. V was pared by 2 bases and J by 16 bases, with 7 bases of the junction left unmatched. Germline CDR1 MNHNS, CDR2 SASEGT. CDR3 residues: CASSESGRGEFF. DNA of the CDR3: TGTGCCAGCAGTGAATCTGGCAGGGGGGAGTTTTTT.

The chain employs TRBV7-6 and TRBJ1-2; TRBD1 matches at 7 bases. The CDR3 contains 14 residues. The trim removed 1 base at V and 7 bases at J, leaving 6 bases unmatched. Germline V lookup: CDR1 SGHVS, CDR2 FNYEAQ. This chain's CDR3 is CASSLDRGSGGYTF. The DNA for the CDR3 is TGTGCCAGCAGCTTAGACAGGGGTAGTGGTGGCTACACCTTC.

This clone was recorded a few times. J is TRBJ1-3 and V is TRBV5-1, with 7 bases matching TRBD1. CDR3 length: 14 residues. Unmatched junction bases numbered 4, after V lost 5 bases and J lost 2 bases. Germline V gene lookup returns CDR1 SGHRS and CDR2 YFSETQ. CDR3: CASRLDRAGNTIYF. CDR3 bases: TGCGCCAGCAGGTTAGACAGGGCTGGAAACACCATATATTTT. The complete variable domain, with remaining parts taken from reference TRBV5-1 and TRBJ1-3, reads KAGVTQTPRYLIKTRGQQVTLSCSPISGHRSVSWYQQTPGQGLQFLFEYFSETQRNKGNFPGRFSGRQFSNSRSEMNVSTLELGDSALYLCASRLDRAGNTIYFGEGSWLTVV.

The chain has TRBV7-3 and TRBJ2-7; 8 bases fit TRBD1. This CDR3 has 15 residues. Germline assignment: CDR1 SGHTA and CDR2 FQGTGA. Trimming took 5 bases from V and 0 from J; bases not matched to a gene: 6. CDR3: CASSQGAGSSYEQYF. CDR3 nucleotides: TGTGCCAGCAGCCAGGGGGCCGGGAGCTCCTACGAGCAGTACTTC.

The CDR3 coding sequence is TGTGCCAGCAGCTTAGCAATTGGGAGGTCTGGAAACACCATATATTTT. Amino acids: CASSLAIGRSGNTIYF. V and J are TRBV7-2 and TRBJ1-3; D is uncertain. From germline, CDR1 is SGHTA and CDR2 FQGNSA. The CDR3 totals 16 residues. The ends were cut back, 0 bases at V and 1 base at J, with 10 bases in the middle.

The CDR3 here is CASSLGTLNTEAFF. The DNA of the CDR3 is TGTGCCAGCAGCTTGGGGACATTGAACACTGAAGCTTTCTTT. This sequence joins TRBV5-8 and TRBJ1-1, with D possibly being TRBD1 (5 bases). V dropped 0 bases and J dropped 0 bases, with 6 bases sitting between them. CDR3 length equals 14 residues. Germline V lookup: CDR1 SGHTS, CDR2 YDEGEE. The whole variable domain, filled in from reference TRBV5-8 and TRBJ1-1, reads EAGVTQSPTHLIKTRGQQATLRCSPISGHTSVYWYQQALGLGLQFLLWYDEGEERNRGNFPPRFSGRQFPNYSSELNVNALELEDSALYLCASSLGTLNTEAFFGQGTRLTVV.

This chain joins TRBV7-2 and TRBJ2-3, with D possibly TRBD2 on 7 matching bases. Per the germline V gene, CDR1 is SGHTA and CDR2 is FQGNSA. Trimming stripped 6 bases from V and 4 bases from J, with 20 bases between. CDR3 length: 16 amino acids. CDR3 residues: CASSQQAGAVSDTQYF. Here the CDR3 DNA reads TGTGCCAGCAGTCAACAGGCGGGGGCCGTATCAGATACGCAGTATTTT.

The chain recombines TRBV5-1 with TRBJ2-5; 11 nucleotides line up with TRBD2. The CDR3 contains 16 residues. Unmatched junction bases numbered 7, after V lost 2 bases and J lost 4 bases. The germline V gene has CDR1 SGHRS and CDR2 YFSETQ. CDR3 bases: TGCGCCAGCAGCTTCGATAGCGGGAGGGTGTCAGAGACCCAGTACTTC. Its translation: CASSFDSGRVSETQYF.

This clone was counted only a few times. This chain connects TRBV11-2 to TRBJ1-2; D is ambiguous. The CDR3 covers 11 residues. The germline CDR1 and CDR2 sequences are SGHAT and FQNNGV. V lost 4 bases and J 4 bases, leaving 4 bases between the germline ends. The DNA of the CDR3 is TGTGCCAGCAGCTACGGCTATGGCTACACCTTC. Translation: CASSYGYGYTF.

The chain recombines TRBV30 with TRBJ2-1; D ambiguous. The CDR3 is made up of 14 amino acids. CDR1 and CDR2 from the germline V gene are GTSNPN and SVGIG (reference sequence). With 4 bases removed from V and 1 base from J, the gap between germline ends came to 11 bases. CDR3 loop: CAWNGVRSYNEQFF. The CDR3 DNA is TGTGCCTGGAATGGAGTTAGGTCCTACAATGAGCAGTTCTTC.

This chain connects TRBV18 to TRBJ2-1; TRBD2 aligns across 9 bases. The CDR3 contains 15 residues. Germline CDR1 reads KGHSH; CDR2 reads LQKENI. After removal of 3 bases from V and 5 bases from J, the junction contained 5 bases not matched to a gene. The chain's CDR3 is CASSPLAGENNEQFF. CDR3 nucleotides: TGTGCCAGCTCACCCTTAGCGGGGGAAAACAATGAGCAGTTCTTC. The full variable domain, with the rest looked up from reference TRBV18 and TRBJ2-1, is NAGVMQNPRHLVRRRGQEARLRCSPMKGHSHVYWYRQLPEEGLKFMVYLQKENIIDESGMPKERFSAEFPKEGPSILRIQQVVRGDSAAYFCASSPLAGENNEQFFGPGTRLTVL.

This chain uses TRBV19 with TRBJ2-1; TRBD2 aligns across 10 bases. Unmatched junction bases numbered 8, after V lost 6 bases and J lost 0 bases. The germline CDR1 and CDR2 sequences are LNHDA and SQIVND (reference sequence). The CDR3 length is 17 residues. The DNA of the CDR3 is TGTGCCAGTAGACCTATAGCGGGGGGCTCCTCCTACAATGAGCAGTTCTTC. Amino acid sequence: CASRPIAGGSSYNEQFF.

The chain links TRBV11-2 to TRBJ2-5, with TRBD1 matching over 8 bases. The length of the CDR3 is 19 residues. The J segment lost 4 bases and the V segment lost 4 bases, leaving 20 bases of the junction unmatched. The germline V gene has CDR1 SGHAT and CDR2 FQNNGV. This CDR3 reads CASSYVADPTGALGETQYF. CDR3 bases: TGTGCCAGCAGCTACGTTGCCGACCCGACAGGGGCCCTTGGAGAGACCCAGTACTTC. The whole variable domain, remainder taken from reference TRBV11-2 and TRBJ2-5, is EAGVAQSPRYKIIEKRQSVAFWCNPISGHATLYWYQQILGQGPKLLIQFQNNGVVDDSQLPKDRFSAERLKGVDSTLKIQPAKLEDSAVYLCASSYVADPTGALGETQYFGPGTRLLVL.

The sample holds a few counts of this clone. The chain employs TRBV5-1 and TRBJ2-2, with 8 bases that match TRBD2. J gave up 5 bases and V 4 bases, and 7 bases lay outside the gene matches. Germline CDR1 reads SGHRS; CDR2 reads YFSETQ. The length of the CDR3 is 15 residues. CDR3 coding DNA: TGCGCCAGCAGCCAGGTGGTAGCGGGGACCGGGGAGCTGTTTTTT. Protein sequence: CASSQVVAGTGELFF.

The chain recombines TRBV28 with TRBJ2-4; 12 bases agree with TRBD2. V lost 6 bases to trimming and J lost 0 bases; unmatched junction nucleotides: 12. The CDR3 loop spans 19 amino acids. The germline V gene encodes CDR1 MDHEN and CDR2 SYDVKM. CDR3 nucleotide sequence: TGTGCCAGCAGCCACCCCCTAGCGGGAGGGCCGCTAGCCAAAAACATTCAGTACTTC. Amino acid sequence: CASSHPLAGGPLAKNIQYF.

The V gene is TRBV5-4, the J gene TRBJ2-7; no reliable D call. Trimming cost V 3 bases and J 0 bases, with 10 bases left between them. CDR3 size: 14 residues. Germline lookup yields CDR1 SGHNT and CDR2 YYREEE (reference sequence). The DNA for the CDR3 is TGTGCCAGCAGCTCTGGCGGCAGCTCCTACGAGCAGTACTTC. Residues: CASSSGGSSYEQYF.

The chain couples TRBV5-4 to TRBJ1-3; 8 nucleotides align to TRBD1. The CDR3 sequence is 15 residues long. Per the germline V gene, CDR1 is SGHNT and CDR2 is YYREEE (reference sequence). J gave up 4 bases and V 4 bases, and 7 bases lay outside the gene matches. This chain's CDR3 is CASSLGQGAGNTIYF. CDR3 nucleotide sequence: TGTGCCAGCAGCCTCGGACAGGGAGCGGGAAACACCATATATTTT.

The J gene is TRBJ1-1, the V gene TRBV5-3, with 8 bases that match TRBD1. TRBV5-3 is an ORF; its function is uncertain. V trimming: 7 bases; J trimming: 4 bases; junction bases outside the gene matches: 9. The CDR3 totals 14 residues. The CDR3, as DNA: TGTGCCAGAGGACACAGACAGGGGTCCACTGAAGCTTTCTTT. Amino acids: CARGHRQGSTEAFF.

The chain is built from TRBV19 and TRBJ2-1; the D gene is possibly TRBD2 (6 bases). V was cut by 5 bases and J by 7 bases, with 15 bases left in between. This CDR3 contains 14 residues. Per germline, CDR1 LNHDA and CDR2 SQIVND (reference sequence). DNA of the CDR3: TGTGCCAGTAGTGTTGAGGGCCGGGGGAATGAGCAGTTCTTC. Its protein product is CASSVEGRGNEQFF.

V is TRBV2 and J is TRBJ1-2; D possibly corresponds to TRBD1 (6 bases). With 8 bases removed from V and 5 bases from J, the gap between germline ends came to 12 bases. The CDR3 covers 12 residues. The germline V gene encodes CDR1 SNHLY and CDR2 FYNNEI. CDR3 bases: TGTGCCAGCGGGGGAACAGGGTATGGCTACACCTTC. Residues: CASGGTGYGYTF.

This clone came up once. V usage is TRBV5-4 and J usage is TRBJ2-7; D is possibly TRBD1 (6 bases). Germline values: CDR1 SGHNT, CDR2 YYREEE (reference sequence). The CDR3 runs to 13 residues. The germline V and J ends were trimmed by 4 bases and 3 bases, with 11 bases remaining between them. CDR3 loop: CASSARDNYEQYF. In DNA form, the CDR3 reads TGTGCCAGCAGCGCCCGGGACAACTACGAGCAGTACTTC.

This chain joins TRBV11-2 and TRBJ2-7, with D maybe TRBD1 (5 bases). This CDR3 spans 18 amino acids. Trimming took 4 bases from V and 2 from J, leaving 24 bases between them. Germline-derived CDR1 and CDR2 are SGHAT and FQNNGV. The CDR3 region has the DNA TGTGCCAGCAGCTCCATACAAAGACAGACCCTCCGCCCCTACGAGCAGTACTTC. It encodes CASSSIQRQTLRPYEQYF.

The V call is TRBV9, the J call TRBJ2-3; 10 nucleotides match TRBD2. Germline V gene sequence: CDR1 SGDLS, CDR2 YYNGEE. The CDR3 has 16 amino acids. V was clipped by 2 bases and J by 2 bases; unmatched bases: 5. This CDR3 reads CASSVGLAPYTDTQYF. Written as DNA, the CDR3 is TGTGCCAGCAGCGTGGGACTAGCGCCCTACACAGATACGCAGTATTTT.

The CDR3, as DNA: TGTGCCAGTTACGATCCTCGACAGGTCTTCACCGGGGAGCTGTTTTTT. Translated, it gives CASYDPRQVFTGELFF. The chain is built from TRBV19 and TRBJ2-2; possibly TRBD1 for D (6 bases). The CDR3 sequence is 16 residues long. The V end was cut by 8 bases, the J end by 4 bases, with 20 bases between. The germline V gene has CDR1 LNHDA and CDR2 SQIVND (reference sequence).

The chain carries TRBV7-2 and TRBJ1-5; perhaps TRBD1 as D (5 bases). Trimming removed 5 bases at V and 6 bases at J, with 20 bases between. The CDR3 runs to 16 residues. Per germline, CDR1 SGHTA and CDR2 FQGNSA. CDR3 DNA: TGTGCCAGCAGCCCCTGGGGGAGGGACTCCCCTCAGCCCCAGCATTTT. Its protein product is CASSPWGRDSPQPQHF.

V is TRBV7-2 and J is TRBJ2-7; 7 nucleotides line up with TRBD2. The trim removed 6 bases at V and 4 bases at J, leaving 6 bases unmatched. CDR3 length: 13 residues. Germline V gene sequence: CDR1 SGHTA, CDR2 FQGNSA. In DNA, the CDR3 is TGTGCCAGCAGGGCGGGAGTTAGATACGAGCAGTACTTC. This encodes CASRAGVRYEQYF.